The clone carrying this TCR beta chain was picked up many times. The sample originates from a study of T cells in Graves' hyperthyroidism and ophthalmopathy. CDR1 and CDR2 from the germline V gene are DFQATT and SNEGSKA (reference sequence). Trimming took 1 base from V and 5 from J; bases not matched to a gene: 16. This CDR3 comprises 17 residues. Using RNA transcripts as the source, TCR beta CDR3 regions were amplified. An initial round of RT-PCR targeting the TCR CDR3 relied on the HTBI primer set. MiXCR was run by TCRdb on the multiplex PCR reads, yielding one entry per CDR3 protein. The sample lists around 600,000 distinct CDR3 sequences, about 15% occurring once.

The TCR comes from a woman aged 45-65 years with Graves' ophthalmopathy. The chain couples TRBV20-1 to TRBJ2-5; 7 nucleotides align to TRBD2. Material: blood. The CDR3 sequence is CSARGRPGSGSTETQYF. In nucleotides, the CDR3 is TGCAGTGCTAGAGGCCGCCCGGGTAGCGGGTCGACTGAGACCCAGTACTTC.